This T cell receptor beta chain is drawn from a study of blood T cell repertoires in COVID-19. The wider study: Donors in the United States, Italy and Spain gave samples during acute or convalescent COVID-19. Sources were T cells, B-cell-depleted T cells, or PBMCs; the material itself was cDNA or gDNA.

Per the germline V gene, CDR1 is SGHTA and CDR2 is FQGNSA. V gave up 1 base and J gave up 5 bases; unmatched junction bases: 9. The CDR3 loop spans 17 amino acids. Original processing notes: The assay estimated nucleated cells by amplifying reference gene primers. Here immunoSEQ multiplex PCR was the method, and the copy in TCRdb shows in-frame clones only, minus some. The V and J calls and clone size are taken from that table; D and trimming were inferred from the DNA. The table lists some 80,000 clones, 82% of them singletons. Sequencing input: peripheral blood. This chain connects TRBV7-2 to TRBJ2-3; the match to TRBD2 covers 10 bases. The receptor comes from a human donor in a cohort sampled during active COVID-19. CDR3 loop: CASSLVGAGGPGDTQYF. The CDR3, as DNA: TGTGCCAGCAGCTTAGTCGGAGCGGGGGGGCCAGGAGATACGCAGTATTTT.